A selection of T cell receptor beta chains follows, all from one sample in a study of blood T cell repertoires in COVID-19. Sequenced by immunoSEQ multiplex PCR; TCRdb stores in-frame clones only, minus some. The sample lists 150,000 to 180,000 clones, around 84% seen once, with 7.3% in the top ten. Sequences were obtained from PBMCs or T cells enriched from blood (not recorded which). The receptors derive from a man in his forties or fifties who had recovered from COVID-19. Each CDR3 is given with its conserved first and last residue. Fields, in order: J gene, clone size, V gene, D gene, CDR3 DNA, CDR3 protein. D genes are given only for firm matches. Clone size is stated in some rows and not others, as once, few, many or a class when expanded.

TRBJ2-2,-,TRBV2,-,TGTGCCACCACCCAAATCTATTCGAACACCGGGGAGCTGTTTTTT,CATTQIYSNTGELFF
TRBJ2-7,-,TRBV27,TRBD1,TGTGCCAGCACCCCGGGACAGCTACTCCCCTACGAGCAGTACTTC,CASTPGQLLPYEQYF
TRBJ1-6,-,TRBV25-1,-,TGTGCCAGCAGTGGGGACACAGATAATTCACCCCTCCACTTT,CASSGDTDNSPLHF
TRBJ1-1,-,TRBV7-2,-,TGTGCCAGCAGCTTAAGGGTCGGGAGACAGAAGAACACTGAAGCTTTCTTT,CASSLRVGRQKNTEAFF
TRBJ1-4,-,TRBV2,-,TGTGCCAGCAGGGTCAGGGCAACTGAAAAACTGTTTTTT,CASRVRATEKLFF
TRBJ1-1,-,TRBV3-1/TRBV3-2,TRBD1,TGTGCCAGCAGCCCTCAGACAGGGGTTAACACTGAAGCTTTCTTT,CASSPQTGVNTEAFF
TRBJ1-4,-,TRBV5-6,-,TGTGCCAGCAGCTTTACAGGAAGAAATGAAAAACTGTTTTTT,CASSFTGRNEKLFF
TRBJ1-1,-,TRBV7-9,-,TGTGCCAGCAGCTTAAAATCAGTGAACACTGAAGCTTTCTTT,CASSLKSVNTEAFF
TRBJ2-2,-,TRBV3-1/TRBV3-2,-,TGTGCCAGCAGCCAAGGACTAGCGAACACCGGGGAGCTGTTTTTT,CASSQGLANTGELFF
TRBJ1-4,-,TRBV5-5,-,TGTGCCAGCAGCTATCAGGGAATCCCTAATGAAAAACTGTTTTTT,CASSYQGIPNEKLFF
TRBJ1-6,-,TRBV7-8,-,TGTGCCAGCAGCCCTCATAATTCACCCCTCCACTTT,CASSPHNSPLHF
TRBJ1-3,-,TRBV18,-,TGTGCCAGCTCACCAGGGGGGGGCCTCAACTCTGGAAACACCATATATTTT,CASSPGGGLNSGNTIYF
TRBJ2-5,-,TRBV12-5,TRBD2,TGTGCTAGTGGTCCGGGACTACACGACCAAGAGACCCAGTACTTC,CASGPGLHDQETQYF
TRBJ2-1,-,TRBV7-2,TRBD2,TGTGCCAGCAGATCGGGACTAGCGGGGGGCTTCAATGAGCAGTTCTTC,CASRSGLAGGFNEQFF
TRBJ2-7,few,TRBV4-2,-,TGTGCCAGCAGCCAAGACGGACAAGTCCCCGAGCAGTACTTC,CASSQDGQVPEQYF
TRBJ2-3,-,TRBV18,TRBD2,TGTGCCAGCTCAGAAGAAGGGACTAGCAGAGATACGCAGTATTTT,CASSEEGTSRDTQYF
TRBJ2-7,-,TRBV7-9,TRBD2,TGTGCCAGCAGCTCGACTAGCGGCTCCTACGAGCAGTACTTC,CASSSTSGSYEQYF
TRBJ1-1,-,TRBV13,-,TGTGCCAGCAGCTGGGGTTCCCCGGGGACTGAAGCTTTCTTT,CASSWGSPGTEAFF
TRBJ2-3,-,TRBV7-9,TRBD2,TGTGCCAGCAGCTTTCGTAGCGGGGCTAGCACAGATACGCAGTATTTT,CASSFRSGASTDTQYF
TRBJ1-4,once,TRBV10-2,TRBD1,TGCGCCAGCCGGGACAGGGGGCTAGGTGAAAAACTGTTTTTT,CASRDRGLGEKLFF
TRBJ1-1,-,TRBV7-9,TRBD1,TGTGCCAGCAGCTCTAACAGGGGCACTGAAGCTTTCTTT,CASSSNRGTEAFF
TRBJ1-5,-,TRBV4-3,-,TGCGCCAGCAGCCAAGATCATTCGAGACAGCACTACCCTCAGCCCCAGCATTTT,CASSQDHSRQHYPQPQHF
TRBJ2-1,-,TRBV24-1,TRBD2,TGTGCCACATCCGATGGGGGGGGGTACAATGAGCAGTTCTTC,CATSDGGGYNEQFF